What follows describes a single T cell receptor beta chain. These data come from a study of cytomegalovirus exposure and HLA in healthy donors. PCR used 60 Vbeta primers and 13 Jbeta primers. Sequenced by immunoSEQ multiplex PCR; TCRdb stores in-frame clones only, minus some. The sample records about 110,000 clones, approximately 79% being singletons. Sequencing input: PBMCs. This sequence originates from a woman in her forties in good health and CMV-seronegative.

The CDR3 region is CASSSFIAGEYTGELFF. The CDR3 DNA follows: TGTGCCAGCAGCTCCTTCATAGCGGGAGAGTACACCGGGGAGCTGTTTTTT. V usage is TRBV7-8 and J usage is TRBJ2-2, with 9 bases identical to TRBD2. The CDR3 totals 17 residues. CDR1 is SGHVS, CDR2 FQNEAQ, per germline. J lost 3 bases, V lost 4 bases, and 9 bases had no gene match.